Listed below are T cell receptor beta chains from one sample, sequenced in a study of blood T cell repertoires in COVID-19. TCRdb's table, derived via immunoSEQ multiplex PCR, lists solely in-frame clones and lacks some. In the table there are 140,000 to 150,000 clones, approximately 87% of which are singletons. What was sequenced was PBMCs or T cells enriched from blood (not recorded which). These receptors were collected from a woman aged 25 to 45 with acute COVID-19. The CDR3 runs from the conserved cysteine through the conserved F or W. Each record gives: V gene, CDR3 protein.

TRBV6-5 CASSYGGPGYTF
TRBV28 CASSSGGMSPNQPQHF
TRBV25-1 CASSVKAGGPLHEQFF
TRBV7-8 CASSLRPGVDRFYSNQPQHF
TRBV12-3/TRBV12-4 CASSRTYTGELFF
TRBV30 CAWSVPGLLPEAFF
TRBV30 CAVGYTQGTEAFF
TRBV2 CASSEEAAGAAFF
TRBV19 CASSIEQGYYYGYTF
TRBV9 CASSVDSSANYGYTF